This paragraph covers one T cell receptor (beta chain) sequence. In its sample, this clone was seen once. Its antigen has not been determined. Qualities for individual bases were not recorded, and no much larger clone is one base off. Healthy HIV-negative adults with no recently reported acute infections or vaccinations were included as donors. All donors were Caucasian adults living in Nashville, Tennessee, USA. CD4+ T cells were enriched by magnetic negative selection, after which naive cells were positively selected on CD45RA and the negative fraction was taken as the memory subset. Blood was obtained by leukapheresis, after which PBMCs were separated by Ficoll-Histopaque density gradient centrifugation and cryopreserved in liquid nitrogen vapor phase. Analytical flow cytometry was used to check the purity and quantity of each magnetically sorted T cell population. Genomic DNA was isolated from every sorted fraction and measured by UV absorbance on a Nanodrop 2000c.

From the germline V gene, CDR1 is SGHRS and CDR2 is YFSETQ. V drops 4 bases and J drops 2 bases, leaving 9 bases in between. The CDR3 spans 14 residues, from the cysteine through the phenylalanine. CDR3 DNA is the only sequence kept; it has 42 bases, read in frame from the first base. This sample was included in a study of shared clonotypes between healthy human individuals (dated by TCRdb to 2020 to 2021). General notes on the study: The cohort comprised a couple of women and a few men aged 18 to 49 years. For each donor, CD4 naive and CD4 memory were each given three plates, CD8 naive was given two plates, and CD8 memory was given one plate. The study deeply sequenced blood TCR repertoires of about 5 healthy adults to estimate repertoire size and the extent of clonotype sharing between individuals. Different laboratories and diverse techniques were used to prepare libraries and sequence TCR repertoires, to increase sequencing depth and limit assay-specific biases. Per donor, leukapheresis produced somewhere between about 0.9 and 9.5 billion PBMCs. What the study reported, not specific to this receptor: Compared with non-shared clonotypes, the clonotypes found in all four sorted-subset donors had higher generation probabilities. Sampling was restricted to blood, and TCR repertoires in tissues likely differ from the TCR repertoires found in blood. Incomplete sequencing was indicated by rarefaction of sorted-subset datasets, despite the large sequencing depth. Across a handful of donors, approximately 5% of naive CD4, roughly 3.8% of naive CD8, about 2.3% of memory CD4, and 0.4% to 0.45% of memory CD8 clonotypes were shared. Pairwise subsampling indicated that sequencing depth was expected to affect the degree of clonotype sharing among donors. Because the study included a small number of donors, the genetic and exposure-history diversity represented was limited. Naive subsets generally had larger estimated clonotype richness than memory subsets did.

Using the deep immunoSEQ assay, TCR CDR3 regions were amplified from genomic DNA by multiplex PCR. Genomic DNA extracted from each cell subset was distributed evenly over all wells of several immunoSEQ 96-well plates, and each plate served as one replicate. For sorted subsets, about 200 ng genomic DNA, equal to tens of thousands of T cell genomes, was loaded into each replicate PCR. Purified libraries were measured with a Qubit 3.0 fluorometer, size-checked on a Bioanalyzer 2100, and measured again with the KAPA Library Quantification kit. Every immunoSEQ 96-well plate was sequenced on a separate single-read 150-cycle Illumina NextSeq 550 flow cell. In the authors' own workflow: The immunoSEQ output contained only junctional sequences without quality scores, so filtering could not match that applied to full-length reads. Sequences were annotated with PyIR, a Python wrapper for IgBLAST v1.9, using IMGT germline references to assign V/J genes and CDR3. Reads were removed for weak V/J assignments (E-value above 1e-6), missing CDR3, stop codons, out-of-frame junctions, or ambiguous translated residues. V3J clonotypes were defined by identical inferred V gene, J gene, and CDR3 amino acid sequence. The percentage overlap between two repertoires was calculated by dividing the number of shared unique clonotypes by the size of the smaller repertoire. Richness of each repertoire was evaluated using RTK rarefaction, the Chao1 estimator, and Recon v2.1 estimates of unobserved clonotypes. For all TCRbeta clonotypes obtained by the gDNA method from a few donors, generation probabilities were computed with OLGA. TCRdb mirrors the immuneACCESS table, restricted to in-frame sequences. Some clones are absent from its copies; in checked studies, under half trace to an unresolved V gene, and the reason for the others is unknown. That table supplies the V and J calls and clone size; D and trimming were determined from the DNA. This sample lists 800,000 to 1,200,000 clones; around 82% were detected once. Jointly, the top ten make up 0.52% of the sample.

Sequencing used memory CD4+ T cells from PBMCs. Read against the paper, the sample's cell subset or site label means: CD45RA-negative fraction. The V and J segments used are TRBV5-1 and TRBJ2-2; tentative D gene TRBD1, with 5 bases matching. This receptor was identified in a man between 18 and 35 years old in good health. Some clones in this sample may be carry-over from other donors' samples. The CDR3 region: CASSLRDNTGELFF. The nucleotides read TGCGCCAGCAGCCTCAGGGATAACACCGGGGAGCTGTTTTTT.